Following are 26 T cell receptor beta chains from one sample sequenced in a study of T cells in Graves' hyperthyroidism and ophthalmopathy. Authors of the study amplified TCR beta CDR3 regions from RNA transcripts. The HTBI primer set served for first-round RT-PCR of the TCR CDR3. MiXCR, run by TCRdb on the multiplex PCR reads, gives a single entry per CDR3 protein. The repertoire includes 750,000 to 950,000 distinct CDR3 sequences, more than 30% of them detected once, and about 9% sits in the top ten. The material sequenced was blood. Receptor source: a man aged 18-30 years with Graves' hyperthyroidism.

This clonotype was seen a few times. CDR3 nucleotide sequence: TGTGCCAAACGGGCCGGGTCGCACACTGAAGCTTTCTTT. It is translated as CAKRAGSHTEAFF. The V gene is TRBV6-7, the J gene TRBJ1-1; no reliable D call. TRBV6-7 is reported as an ORF; its role is uncertain. The CDR3 is 13 amino acids. V gave up 10 bases and J gave up 3 bases, with 15 bases separating them.

CDR3: CASSISAGTSYEQYF. CDR3 bases: TGTGCCAGTAGTATTTCGGCGGGGACCTCCTACGAGCAGTACTTC. The chain is built from TRBV19 and TRBJ2-7, with D perhaps TRBD2 (6 bases). This CDR3 has 15 residues. From germline, CDR1 is LNHDA and CDR2 SQIVND (reference sequence). The V end was cut by 3 bases, the J end by 0 bases, with 12 bases between. The variable domain in full, completed from reference TRBV19 and TRBJ2-7, reads DGGITQSPKYLFRKEGQNVTLSCEQNLNHDAMYWYRQDPGQGLRLIYYSQIVNDFQKGDIAEGYSVSREKKESFPLTVTSAQKNPTAFYLCASSISAGTSYEQYFGPGTRLTVT.

This clonotype was counted a few times. The chain couples TRBV7-2 to TRBJ1-1, with 7 bases matching TRBD1. Germline lookup yields CDR1 SGHTA and CDR2 FQGNSA. Trimming took 1 base from V and 5 from J; bases not matched to a gene: 7. The CDR3 extends over 15 amino acids. The CDR3 sequence is CASSLVRDSRTEAFF. In nucleotides, the CDR3 is TGTGCCAGCAGCTTAGTCAGGGACAGTCGGACTGAAGCTTTCTTT.

This clonotype was seen repeatedly, ten times or more. The V gene is TRBV2, the J gene TRBJ1-6; 7 bases fit TRBD1. Germline CDR1 reads SNHLY; CDR2 reads FYNNEI. CDR3 length equals 15 residues. With 6 bases clipped from V and 4 bases from J, the junction kept 6 bases outside the gene matches. The CDR3 sequence: CASSGPGQYNSPLHF. CDR3 nucleotide sequence: TGTGCCAGCAGCGGGCCGGGACAGTATAATTCACCCCTCCACTTT.

Only a few counts were recorded for this clonotype. The chain has TRBV7-9 and TRBJ2-7; TRBD2 agrees at 9 bases. The CDR3 totals 16 residues. From germline, CDR1 is SEHNR and CDR2 FQNEAQ (reference sequence). Trimming removed 5 bases from V and 6 bases from J; junction bases left unmatched: 14. The CDR3: CASSRYPGREGPEQYF. The CDR3 coding sequence is TGTGCCAGCAGCCGTTACCCAGGGCGGGAGGGCCCCGAGCAGTACTTC.

This chain connects TRBV29-1 to TRBJ1-1; no clear D gene. Trimming left V 8 bases short and J 4 bases short, with 14 bases between. This CDR3 contains 12 residues. CDR1 and CDR2 (germline): SQVTM, ANQGSEA. CDR3 bases: TGCAGCCGAAAGAGTGGAGGCACTGAAGCTTTCTTT. Protein product: CSRKSGGTEAFF.

The V gene is TRBV5-1, the J gene TRBJ2-2, with D uncertain. V dropped 4 bases and J dropped 0 bases, with 13 bases sitting between them. The CDR3 contains 16 residues. CDR1 is SGHRS and CDR2 is YFSETQ in the germline V gene. The CDR3 DNA sequence: TGCGCCAGCAGCCTAAAGAGCAGGACGAACACCGGGGAGCTGTTTTTT. This gives the protein CASSLKSRTNTGELFF.

The rearrangement uses TRBV20-1 and TRBJ1-4; D call uncertain. Trimming pared 0 bases from V and 11 bases from J, leaving 25 bases between. Germline CDR1 DFQATT, CDR2 SNEGSKA (reference sequence). The CDR3 spans 17 residues. The CDR3 reads CSAREADLGYLTEKLFF. CDR3 sequence (DNA): TGCAGTGCTAGAGAGGCAGACCTGGGGTATCTCACGGAGAAACTGTTTTTT.

The chain employs TRBV7-6 and TRBJ2-6, with 9 nucleotides matching TRBD1. CDR1 is SGHVS and CDR2 is FNYEAQ in the germline V gene. The ends lost 5 bases at V and 4 bases at J; junction bases unmatched: 12. The length of the CDR3 is 18 residues. The chain's CDR3 is CASSRGPGTGFGANVLTF. The CDR3 DNA sequence: TGTGCCAGCAGCCGCGGTCCCGGGACAGGGTTCGGGGCCAACGTCCTGACTTTC.

This clonotype was picked up many times. The CDR3 DNA reads TGTGCCACCGTGAGACATTCGGGCGAGCAGTACTTC. Its translation is CATVRHSGEQYF. The V and J genes are TRBV2 and TRBJ2-7; D unclear. V lost 10 bases, J lost 6 bases, and 16 bases lay in between. The CDR3 has 12 amino acids. The germline V gene has CDR1 SNHLY and CDR2 FYNNEI.

As for this clonotype: Mismatch with germline at one junction end may stem from a read error. The J gene is TRBJ2-2, the V gene TRBV7-7; D ambiguous. There are 14 residues in the CDR3. Germline values: CDR1 SSHAT, CDR2 FNYEAQ (reference sequence). The CDR3 protein is CASSDDLYTEELFF. For the CDR3, the DNA is TGTGCTAGCAGCGACGACTTATACACCGAGGAGCTGTTTTTT.

There are many counts of this clonotype. One end of the junction fails to match germline, which may point to a read error. This rearrangement joins TRBV6-6 to TRBJ1-4; 9 nucleotides agree with TRBD1. The CDR3 has 11 amino acids. The germline V gene has CDR1 MNHNY and CDR2 SVGAGI (reference sequence). In DNA form, the CDR3 reads TGTGCCAGCAGGAAGGGGGACAGGGAGACTTTT. Translating gives CASRKGDRETF.

About this clonotype: This CDR3 fails to terminate in the conserved phenylalanine or tryptophan, so it likely reflects a read error. It is unclear where the CDR3 begins or ends on the DNA, so no DNA is shown, and the CDR3 is as TCRdb lists it. This rearrangement joins TRBV2 to TRBJ2-5; TRBD1 reflects the table's D call only, with no check against the DNA. Germline CDR1 is SNHLY and CDR2 is FYNNEI. A total of 15 residues make up the CDR3, ends included. CDR3 sequence reads: CASRILTGDGYTFGS.

J is TRBJ2-2 and V is TRBV7-3; 10 bases match TRBD2. Germline values: CDR1 SGHTA, CDR2 FQGTGA. The ends lost 5 bases at V and 6 bases at J; junction bases unmatched: 9. The CDR3 length is 16 residues. The CDR3 protein is CASSPPGTSDSGELFF. The CDR3 DNA sequence: TGTGCCAGCAGCCCCCCCGGGACTAGCGATTCCGGGGAGCTGTTTTTT. Complete variable domain (other parts from reference TRBV7-3 and TRBJ2-2): GAGVSQTPSNKVTEKGKYVELRCDPISGHTALYWYRQSLGQGPEFLIYFQGTGAADDSGLPNDRFFAVRPEGSVSTLKIQRTERGDSAVYLCASSPPGTSDSGELFFGEGSRLTVL.

This clonotype was detected a few times. The CDR3 protein is CASRLETNRLRQTQYF. The CDR3 DNA sequence: TGTGCCAGCAGGCTCGAGACTAACCGCCTTCGTCAGACCCAGTACTTC. This chain links TRBV12-3 or TRBV12-4 with TRBJ2-5, with D maybe TRBD2 (5 bases). The germline V and J ends were trimmed by 6 bases and 6 bases, with 23 bases remaining between them. This CDR3 has 16 residues.

J is TRBJ2-7 and V is TRBV12-3 or TRBV12-4; D possibly corresponds to TRBD2 (5 bases). The CDR3 runs 14 residues. V lost 4 bases, J lost 5 bases, and 15 bases lay in between. This chain's CDR3 is CASSSEELGHEQYF. DNA of the CDR3: TGTGCCAGCAGTTCGGAGGAATTAGGACACGAGCAGTACTTC.

In this sample, this clonotype turned up many times. V and J are TRBV20-1 and TRBJ2-7, with TRBD1 matching 7 bases. The CDR3 is made up of 13 amino acids. Germline V gene data show CDR1 as DFQATT and CDR2 as SNEGSKA (reference sequence). Losses at the gene ends were 1 base for V and 6 bases for J; bases not matched to a gene: 6. Written as DNA, the CDR3 is TGCAGTGCTAGAGGCACGACAGGGTTCGAGCAGTACTTC. Encoded protein: CSARGTTGFEQYF.

This clonotype was counted many times. V gene TRBV29-1 combines with J gene TRBJ1-2; possible D gene TRBD1, 5 bases. The germline V gene has CDR1 SQVTM and CDR2 ANQGSEA. Trimming left V 0 bases short and J 2 bases short, with 16 bases between. CDR3 size: 16 residues. The CDR3 DNA sequence: TGCAGCGTTGAAGACAGGGATGTTTGGTCCAACTATGGCTACACCTTC. This gives the protein CSVEDRDVWSNYGYTF.

As to this clonotype: A much larger clone differs by one base, so this may be a read error. This sequence joins TRBV10-3 and TRBJ1-1; D is undetermined. From germline, CDR1 is ENHRY and CDR2 SYGVKD. The CDR3 is 12 amino acids. CDR3 residues: CAMSDPGTEAFF. The CDR3 DNA reads TGTGCCATGAGTGACCCTGGAACTGAAGCTTTCTTT.

In the case of this clonotype: A read error may be the cause here, since a much bigger clone is one base away. The rearrangement joins TRBV12-3 or TRBV12-4 to TRBJ1-2, with D perhaps TRBD1 (5 bases). The CDR3 covers 12 residues. CDR3 nucleotides: TGTGCCAGCAGCTTCGGGACCGAAGGCTGCACCTTC. Protein sequence: CASSFGTEGCTF.

This clonotype was counted a few times. This chain joins TRBV9 and TRBJ1-4; D gene uncertain. Deletions cut 2 bases from V and 6 bases from J, with 8 bases between. The CDR3 is 13 amino acids. Germline CDR1 is SGDLS and CDR2 is YYNGEE. This CDR3 reads CASSVGPYEKLFF. CDR3 nucleotide sequence: TGTGCCAGCAGCGTTGGGCCGTATGAAAAACTGTTTTTT. Drawing the rest from reference TRBV9 and TRBJ1-4, the complete variable domain is DSGVTQTPKHLITATGQRVTLRCSPRSGDLSVYWYQQSLDQGLQFLIQYYNGEERAKGNILERFSAQQFPDLHSELNLSSLELGDSALYFCASSVGPYEKLFFGSGTQLSVL.

The V call is TRBV7-9, the J call TRBJ2-7, with 8 bases fitting TRBD1. V gave up 7 bases and J gave up 3 bases; unmatched junction bases: 11. The CDR3 contains 15 residues. Germline V CDR1 and CDR2: SEHNR, FQNEAQ (reference sequence). In DNA form, the CDR3 reads TGTGCCAGCACCCTAAGGTCGGGACAGGACTACGAGCAGTACTTC. Residues: CASTLRSGQDYEQYF.

This clonotype has only a few counts. The chain couples TRBV19 to TRBJ1-5; tentative D call: TRBD1 (5 bases). The CDR3 covers 16 residues. Looked up from germline, CDR1 is LNHDA and CDR2 is SQIVND (reference sequence). V dropped 7 bases and J dropped 0 bases, with 16 bases sitting between them. The CDR3 protein is CASKEGPAYSNQPQHF. The CDR3 DNA reads TGTGCCAGTAAAGAGGGGCCGGCATATAGCAATCAGCCCCAGCATTTT.

This clonotype was counted between two and nine times. This rearrangement joins TRBV12-3 or TRBV12-4 to TRBJ2-6; D not certain. Trimming took off 5 bases at V and 4 bases at J, with 12 bases between the two ends. The CDR3 runs 15 residues. The DNA for the CDR3 is TGTGCCAGCAGTACCAGGCGTCTCGGGGCCAACGTCCTGACTTTC. It encodes CASSTRRLGANVLTF.

This sequence joins TRBV6-4 and TRBJ1-5; D gene unclear. V gave up 3 bases and J gave up 0 bases, with 6 bases separating them. In germline, CDR1 is MRHNA, CDR2 SNTAGT. The CDR3 length is 14 residues. CDR3 in DNA: TGTGCCAGCAGTGAGGAGATTAGCAATCAGCCCCAGCATTTT. Its protein is CASSEEISNQPQHF.

This clonotype was detected ten times or more. The J gene is TRBJ2-7, the V gene TRBV24-1; D is possibly TRBD2 (5 bases). V lost 11 bases to trimming and J lost 2 bases, with 18 bases between them. Germline V gives CDR1 KGHDR, CDR2 SFDVKD. This CDR3 region has 14 residues. The CDR3 spells CANSGLTSTYEQYF. CDR3 DNA: TGTGCCAACTCCGGGCTAACTAGTACCTACGAGCAGTACTTC.